This T cell receptor (beta chain) was recovered during a study of early T cells in non-severe SARS-CoV-2 infection. Study-wide context: The input, bulk RNA from unsorted whole blood, was sequenced, and chains were unpaired.

The V and J ends lost 0 bases and 5 bases, in that order; junction bases with no gene match: 3. CDR1 is SGHVS and CDR2 is FNYEAQ in the germline V gene. This CDR3 comprises 16 residues. Study-wide points: VDJdb-based matching was biased toward anti-spike CD8 responses and missed private and CD4 specificities.

In this sample, this clonotype turned up a few times. Its cognate antigen is unknown. Each cDNA molecule carried a unique molecular identifier. One entry per CDR3 protein, called by TCRdb with MiXCR from the 5' RACE reads. The data show tens of thousands of distinct CDR3 sequences, 7% to 9.5% seen once. The sequencing here drew on whole blood, taken at baseline. The source of this sequence is an adult who was a healthcare worker with PCR-confirmed SARS-CoV-2 infection or an uninfected control (not recorded which). The gene calls are TRBV7-6 and TRBJ2-1; 11 bases line up with TRBD2. Written as DNA, the CDR3 is TGTGCCAGCAGCTTAGCGGGACTAGCGGCCCACAATGAGCAGTTCTTC. It is translated as CASSLAGLAAHNEQFF.